Each of the 20 T cell receptor beta chains below was sequenced from the same sample in a study of T cell changes during pregnancy in multiple sclerosis. TCRdb's copy holds only in-frame clones and misses some; the assay was immunoSEQ multiplex PCR. The sample contains around 68,000 clones, over 75% of which appear only once. The specimen was peripheral blood, collected in the third trimester of pregnancy. These receptors originate from a female donor with multiple sclerosis, enrolled in a pregnancy study.

The rearrangement joins TRBV7-9 to TRBJ2-3; TRBD1 agrees at 8 bases. With V trimmed by 5 bases and J by 3 bases, 4 bases remained unmatched. This CDR3 region has 14 residues. Germline V CDR1 and CDR2: SEHNR, FQNEAQ (reference sequence). The CDR3 spells CASSPGQGTDTQYF. The CDR3, as DNA: TGTGCCAGCAGCCCAGGACAGGGTACAGATACGCAGTATTTT.

The genes are TRBV7-2 and TRBJ2-7; the match to TRBD1 covers 10 bases. After removal of 4 bases from V and 4 bases from J, the junction contained 10 bases not matched to a gene. This CDR3 spans 16 amino acids. Germline lookup yields CDR1 SGHTA and CDR2 FQGNSA. CDR3 sequence reads: CASSSGQGPSFYEQYF. DNA for the CDR3: TGTGCCAGCAGCTCGGGACAGGGGCCCTCTTTTTACGAGCAGTACTTC.

The J gene is TRBJ1-1, the V gene TRBV5-8; the D gene is possibly TRBD1 (5 bases). This CDR3 region has 19 residues. Looked up from germline, CDR1 is SGHTS and CDR2 is YDEGEE. The germline V and J ends were trimmed by 0 bases and 1 base, with 22 bases remaining between them. CDR3 in amino acids: CASSLDSKWGLYTNTEAFF. The CDR3 DNA follows: TGTGCCAGCAGCTTGGACAGTAAATGGGGCCTTTATACGAACACTGAAGCTTTCTTT.

V usage is TRBV15 and J usage is TRBJ1-1; possibly TRBD1 for D (6 bases). CDR1 is LNHNV and CDR2 is YYDKDF in the germline V gene (reference sequence). The CDR3 is 16 amino acids. The V end was cut by 2 bases, the J end by 4 bases, with 17 bases between. The DNA for the CDR3 is TGTGCCACCAGCAGAAAAGGGCAGGGGAGTGGCACTGAAGCTTTCTTT. It yields the protein CATSRKGQGSGTEAFF.

The V gene is TRBV25-1, the J gene TRBJ1-1; TRBD1 is a possible D gene (5 bases). Deletions cut 4 bases from V and 9 bases from J, with 12 bases between. Germline V lookup: CDR1 MGHDK, CDR2 SYGVNS. The CDR3 is 12 amino acids. The CDR3 protein is CASSGQWGKAFF. CDR3 in DNA: TGTGCCAGCAGTGGACAGTGGGGAAAAGCTTTCTTT.

This chain uses TRBV19 with TRBJ2-5; 9 nucleotides align to TRBD2. Germline CDR1 is LNHDA and CDR2 is SQIVND (reference sequence). The V segment lost 4 bases and the J segment 4 bases; nucleotides outside the gene matches: 4. The CDR3 spans 14 residues. The CDR3 sequence: CASSSGRVIETQYF. The CDR3 coding sequence is TGTGCCAGTAGTAGCGGGAGGGTCATAGAGACCCAGTACTTC.

The rearrangement joins TRBV5-6 to TRBJ1-2; possible D gene TRBD1, 5 bases. The CDR3 has 13 residues. Per germline, CDR1 SGHDT and CDR2 YYEEEE. V was trimmed by 0 bases and J by 4 bases, leaving 7 bases between them. CDR3 DNA sequence: TGTGCCAGCAGCTTGGGGGGCAGCTATGGCTACACCTTC. Its protein product is CASSLGGSYGYTF.

This clone has a single count. The genes are TRBV2 and TRBJ2-3, with D perhaps matching TRBD1 (7 bases). CDR3 length equals 15 residues. V shed 6 bases and J shed 1 base, with 14 bases lying between them. The germline V gene encodes CDR1 SNHLY and CDR2 FYNNEI. Written as DNA, the CDR3 is TGTGCCAGCAGCGTCAGGGGGGACGGCACAGATACGCAGTATTTT. This encodes CASSVRGDGTDTQYF.

The gene calls are TRBV29-1 and TRBJ2-5; unclear D gene. V lost 2 bases and J 5 bases, leaving 12 bases between the germline ends. The germline V gene has CDR1 SQVTM and CDR2 ANQGSEA. The CDR3 has 13 residues. CDR3 sequence reads: CSVEPSNGETQYF. CDR3 DNA: TGCAGCGTTGAACCGTCCAACGGGGAGACCCAGTACTTC.

The J gene is TRBJ1-1, the V gene TRBV6-5, with D hard to call. V lost 0 bases, J lost 0 bases, and 8 bases lay in between. This CDR3 is 15 amino acids long. Germline V gene data show CDR1 as MNHEY and CDR2 as SVGAGI. The CDR3 loop is CASSYSAVMNTEAFF. The CDR3 coding sequence is TGTGCCAGCAGTTACTCTGCGGTAATGAACACTGAAGCTTTCTTT.

To note about this clone: Within the sample, other DNA sequences also encode this same CDR3. The chain is built from TRBV7-3 and TRBJ1-3; TRBD1 matches 7 bases. Looked up from germline, CDR1 is SGHTA and CDR2 is FQGTGA. The V gene end was trimmed by 2 bases and the J gene end by 3 bases; junction bases not matched to a gene: 4. This CDR3 region has 15 residues. The CDR3 DNA follows: TGTGCCAGCAGCTTATCAGGGGGTTTTGGAAACACCATATATTTT. It yields the protein CASSLSGGFGNTIYF.

The chain links TRBV6-1 to TRBJ2-1, with 12 bases matching TRBD1. The CDR3 has 15 residues. Germline V gene data show CDR1 as MNHNS and CDR2 as SASEGT. Losses at the gene ends were 6 bases for V and 9 bases for J; bases not matched to a gene: 9. The CDR3 DNA is TGTGCCAGCAGACAAGGGACAGGGGGCCGGGGTGAGCAGTTCTTC. Its protein product is CASRQGTGGRGEQFF.

This chain uses TRBV2 with TRBJ2-3, with 10 bases aligning to TRBD2. Trimming took 4 bases from V and 12 from J; bases not matched to a gene: 7. Germline values: CDR1 SNHLY, CDR2 FYNNEI. The CDR3 is 13 amino acids. Here the CDR3 DNA reads TGTGCCAGCAGTGCCCTTAGCGGGGGGTCACAGTATTTT. It codes for CASSALSGGSQYF. Complete variable domain (other parts from reference TRBV2 and TRBJ2-3): EPEVTQTPSHQVTQMGQEVILRCVPISNHLYFYWYRQILGQKVEFLVSFYNNEISEKSEIFDDQFSVERPDGSNFTLKIRSTKLEDSAMYFCASSALSGGSQYFGPGTRLTVL.

J is TRBJ1-6 and V is TRBV19; D might be TRBD1 (5 bases). Trimming removed 4 bases at V and 8 bases at J, with 15 bases between. In germline, CDR1 is LNHDA, CDR2 SQIVND (reference sequence). This CDR3 is 15 amino acids long. CDR3 bases: TGTGCCAGTAGTAATGTGACAGAAAGGTATTCACCCCTCCACTTT. It codes for CASSNVTERYSPLHF.

This clone is categorized as medium-sized. The chain is built from TRBV2 and TRBJ1-1, with D tentatively TRBD1 (6 bases). The CDR3 sequence is 11 residues long. The V gene lost 6 bases and the J gene lost 6 bases, with 8 bases spanning the gap. CDR1 is SNHLY, CDR2 FYNNEI, per germline. CDR3 DNA: TGTGCCAGCAGCTGGGGGCCTGAAGCTTTCTTT. The encoded protein is CASSWGPEAFF.

This chain connects TRBV5-6 to TRBJ1-1; 7 nucleotides line up with TRBD1. Per germline, CDR1 SGHDT and CDR2 YYEEEE. V shed 5 bases, J shed 0 bases, and the junction held 10 bases outside the gene matches. The CDR3 is made up of 16 amino acids. The CDR3: CASSFSTGALNTEAFF. The DNA for the CDR3 is TGTGCCAGCAGTTTCTCTACAGGGGCCTTGAACACTGAAGCTTTCTTT.

The chain links TRBV19 to TRBJ2-1; a possible D gene is TRBD2 (6 bases). In germline, CDR1 is LNHDA, CDR2 SQIVND (reference sequence). This CDR3 comprises 17 residues. Trimming stripped 1 base from V and 2 bases from J, with 15 bases between. Here the CDR3 DNA reads TGTGCCAGTAGTATAGTTGGGGACGGAGGGGCCTACAATGAGCAGTTCTTC. As protein: CASSIVGDGGAYNEQFF.

This rearrangement joins TRBV2 to TRBJ2-1; TRBD2 matches at 7 bases. V lost 6 bases to trimming and J lost 9 bases; unmatched junction nucleotides: 2. Looked up from germline, CDR1 is SNHLY and CDR2 is FYNNEI. This CDR3 has 11 amino acids. The CDR3 loop reads CASRASGEQFF. In DNA, the CDR3 is TGTGCCAGCAGGGCTAGCGGTGAGCAGTTCTTC. The full variable domain, completed using reference TRBV2 and TRBJ2-1, is EPEVTQTPSHQVTQMGQEVILRCVPISNHLYFYWYRQILGQKVEFLVSFYNNEISEKSEIFDDQFSVERPDGSNFTLKIRSTKLEDSAMYFCASRASGEQFFGPGTRLTVL.

J is TRBJ1-1 and V is TRBV14; D uncertain. Trimming took off 0 bases at V and 4 bases at J, with 12 bases between the two ends. CDR3 length: 15 amino acids. Germline lookup yields CDR1 SGHDN and CDR2 FVKESK. The CDR3 here is CASSQESGLITEAFF. CDR3 nucleotide sequence: TGTGCCAGCAGCCAAGAATCCGGACTCATCACTGAAGCTTTCTTT. The full variable domain, its missing parts supplied by reference TRBV14 and TRBJ1-1, is EAGVTQFPSHSVIEKGQTVTLRCDPISGHDNLYWYRRVMGKEIKFLLHFVKESKQDESGMPNNRFLAERTGGTYSTLKVQPAELEDSGVYFCASSQESGLITEAFFGQGTRLTVV.

The chain carries TRBV9 and TRBJ1-4; 8 nucleotides match TRBD1. The V segment lost 0 bases and the J segment 0 bases; nucleotides outside the gene matches: 10. This CDR3 is built from 19 residues. From germline, CDR1 is SGDLS and CDR2 YYNGEE. CDR3 in DNA: TGTGCCAGCAGCGTAGCTTTCGGGACAGGCGTTGCAACTAATGAAAAACTGTTTTTT. Encoded protein: CASSVAFGTGVATNEKLFF.